The entry that follows covers one TCR beta chain sequence. This clone's antigen is unknown. One base away there is no much larger clone; base qualities are not given. Sample treatment or condition, as interpreted from the label and publication: roughly 20 received Ad26.COV2.S at low or high dose, single or two shots; about five received placebo; per-sample allocation not given. Repertoires of vaccine and placebo recipients were sequenced from samples taken on day 63 after the first injection. Cohort 1b enrolled 20 to 30 adults aged 18-55 years at a single site in Boston, USA, between 29 July and 7 August 2020. Ad26.COV2.S was a replication-incompetent adenovirus type 26 vector expressing a prefusion-stabilized SARS-CoV-2 spike protein from the original Wuhan strain. The entry originates in a study of Ad26.COV2.S vaccination and SARS-CoV-2 variants (dated by TCRdb to about 2021). About the full investigation: Vaccine-arm donors were drawn from COV1001, a multicentre, randomized, double-blind, placebo-controlled phase I-IIa trial of Ad26.COV2.S in healthy adults. The specificity and breadth of SARS-CoV-2-reactive T cell receptors after Ad26.COV2.S vaccination were assessed by TCRbeta repertoire sequencing. The TCR-sequenced set comprised about 30 samples: 19 Ad26.COV2.S vaccine recipients, 5 placebo recipients and 8 SARS-CoV-2 convalescent individuals. Trial participants were randomized into five groups of five, in which low-dose or high-dose Ad26.COV2.S was given once or twice, or placebo was given on both occasions. Throughout the experiments and outcome assessment, investigators stayed blinded to trial group allocation. Ad26.COV2.S was given intramuscularly at 5x10^10 or 1x10^11 viral particles, as a single shot or as two shots 56 days apart. The full study reports these points: Compared with placebo recipients, Ad26.COV2.S recipients showed higher spike-specific TCR breadth (P = 0.0014). Vaccine and placebo recipients had comparable non-spike TCR breadth, which fits with the vaccine containing only spike. Comparing responses between vaccine doses or regimens was not something the study was powered to do. The authors noted that the TCR breadth and depth analyses may have underestimated total T cell responses. Substantial breadth of spike-specific CD8+ and CD4+ T cell responses was reported after vaccination.

TCRbeta CDR3 regions were sequenced with the immunoSEQ Assay. After extraction, genomic DNA underwent amplification by bias-controlled multiplex PCR, followed by high-throughput sequencing. The paper's processing steps were these. Collapsing and filtering of sequences were performed to quantify the absolute abundance of each unique TCRbeta CDR3 region. T cell fraction was estimated by normalizing TCRbeta template counts to usable DNA, with usable DNA measured through amplification of reference genes found in all nucleated cells. Repertoire TCRs were annotated as SARS-CoV-2-specific when V gene, CDR3 amino acid sequence and J gene were exactly matched to a known reactive TCR set. The reference SARS-CoV-2 TCR set was obtained from MIRA and was filtered for enrichment in COVID-19-positive ImmuneCODE repertoires, whereby public or cross-reactive TCRs were removed. Drawing on the MIRA antigens, annotated TCRs were analysed further at the level of specific ORF or position within ORF. Breadth was defined as the number of annotated unique rearrangements divided by the total number of unique productive rearrangements, and depth was defined as the summed frequency of the annotated unique rearrangements. TCR breadth was compared between groups using two-sided Wilcoxon rank-sum tests. This is the immuneACCESS table as TCRdb keeps it, with only in-frame sequences that have V and J called. A part of the clones is gone; compared with another copy, unresolved V genes explain less than half, and the rest is unexplained. V, J and clone size derive from that table, while D and trimming were established from the DNA sequence. The sample profile shows 440,000 or so clones; roughly 90% of them were found once. The top ten clonotypes cover around 1.7% of the sample.

Sequenced here: peripheral blood, sampled in a trial of Ad26.COV2.S vaccine versus placebo. This TCR came from a person between 18 and 60 years old who received the Ad26.COV2.S COVID-19 vaccine or a placebo.

The nucleotide sequence is given as TGTGCCAGCAGTGAATCTAGCGGGGCGCAAGAGACCCAGTACTTC. This yields the protein CASSESSGAQETQYF. The sequence is built from TRBV6-1 and TRBJ2-5; TRBD2 lines up with 9 middle nucleotides. From cysteine to phenylalanine, the CDR3 is 15 amino acids long. The sequence is cut down to CDR3 DNA, 45 bases in frame from base 1. The CDR1 and CDR2 encoded by the germline V gene are MNHNS and SASEGT. Germline trimming amounts to 2 bases on V and 2 bases on J, with 3 as the count of junction bases outside the gene matches.